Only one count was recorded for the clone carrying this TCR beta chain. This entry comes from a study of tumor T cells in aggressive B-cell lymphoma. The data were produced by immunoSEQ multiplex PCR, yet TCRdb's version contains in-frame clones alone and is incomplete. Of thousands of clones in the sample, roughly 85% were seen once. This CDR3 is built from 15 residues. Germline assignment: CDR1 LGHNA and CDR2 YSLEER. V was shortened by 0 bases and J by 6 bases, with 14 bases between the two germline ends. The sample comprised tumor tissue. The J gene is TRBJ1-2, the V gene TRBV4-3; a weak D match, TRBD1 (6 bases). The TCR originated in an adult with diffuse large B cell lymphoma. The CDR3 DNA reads TGCGCCAGCAGCCAAGAGGGCCAGGGGAGGGATGGCTACACCTTC. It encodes CASSQEGQGRDGYTF.